A single sample gave rise to the 27 T cell receptor beta chains below, sequenced in a study of T cell repertoires in cytomegalovirus infection. Via MiXCR, TCRdb re-called the reads, giving one row per CDR3 protein. The table has fewer than 850,000 distinct CDR3 sequences, 25% to 35% seen once. Their cognate antigens are unknown. The sequencing used cultured CD8+ T cells from PBMCs, collected from culture after CMV antigen stimulation. All receptors come from a human donor in good health (CMV status not recorded). Some clones in this sample may be carry-over from other donors' samples.

The CDR3 protein is CASGLGQETQYF. Written as DNA, the CDR3 is TGTGCTAGTGGTTTGGGTCAAGAGACCCAGTACTTC. The chain combines TRBV12-5 with TRBJ2-5; D ambiguous. Trimming pared 1 base from V and 2 bases from J, leaving 2 bases between. The CDR3 length is 12 residues. Germline assignment: CDR1 LGHNT and CDR2 FRNRAP.

This clonotype has a count of ten or more. The chain joins TRBV7-9 to TRBJ2-2; 9 bases are a match to TRBD1. The CDR3 sequence is 15 residues long. Germline assignment: CDR1 SEHNR and CDR2 FQNEAQ (reference sequence). With V trimmed by 5 bases and J by 6 bases, 7 bases remained unmatched. CDR3: CASSPSRQGAGELFF. The CDR3 DNA sequence: TGTGCCAGCAGCCCAAGTCGACAGGGGGCCGGGGAGCTGTTTTTT.

The J gene is TRBJ1-4, the V gene TRBV18, with 8 bases that match TRBD1. This CDR3 is built from 18 residues. The V and J ends lost 5 bases and 6 bases, in that order; junction bases with no gene match: 17. The germline V gene has CDR1 KGHSH and CDR2 LQKENI. The CDR3 sequence is CASSSRQGSGRSDEKLFF. DNA for the CDR3: TGTGCCAGCTCATCGAGACAGGGGAGCGGCCGGTCGGATGAAAAACTGTTTTTT.

The rearrangement joins TRBV19 to TRBJ1-2; no clear D gene. From germline, CDR1 is LNHDA and CDR2 SQIVND (reference sequence). Trimming took off 10 bases at V and 3 bases at J, with 15 bases between the two ends. This CDR3 region has 13 residues. CDR3 in DNA: TGTGCCACTCCGGATCCTACTTACTATGGCTACACCTTC. It is translated as CATPDPTYYGYTF.

The J gene is TRBJ2-5, the V gene TRBV29-1; tentatively, D is TRBD1 or TRBD2 (5 bases each). The CDR3 is 13 amino acids. V was cut by 4 bases and J by 3 bases, with 12 bases left in between. Germline V lookup: CDR1 SQVTM, CDR2 ANQGSEA. The CDR3 coding sequence is TGCAGCGTTGGTCGGGACCGAGAAGAGACCCAGTACTTC. Residues: CSVGRDREETQYF.

CDR3 amino acids: CASSYSGGGRYTGELFF. As DNA, the CDR3 is TGTGCCAGCAGTTACTCAGGCGGGGGGCGCTACACCGGGGAGCTGTTTTTT. J is TRBJ2-2 and V is TRBV6-2 or TRBV6-3; TRBD2 agrees at 8 bases. CDR3 size: 17 residues. Per germline, CDR1 MNHEY and CDR2 SVGEGT. The ends lost 0 bases at V and 3 bases at J; junction bases unmatched: 6.

This sequence joins TRBV6-1 and TRBJ2-1; 7 nucleotides agree with TRBD1. Trimming at V came to 3 bases and at J to 5 bases, leaving 10 bases not matched to a gene. From germline, CDR1 is MNHNS and CDR2 SASEGT. CDR3 length: 16 residues. The CDR3 reads CASSDVDREIHNEQFF. The CDR3 coding sequence is TGTGCCAGCAGTGACGTAGACAGGGAAATCCACAATGAGCAGTTCTTC.

The V and J genes are TRBV11-2 and TRBJ2-3; D is ambiguous. The V end was cut by 2 bases, the J end by 1 base, with 10 bases between. The CDR3 loop spans 15 amino acids. Germline V gives CDR1 SGHAT, CDR2 FQNNGV. CDR3 sequence (DNA): TGTGCCAGCAGCTTAACACCCGAGGGCACAGATACGCAGTATTTT. Its protein product is CASSLTPEGTDTQYF. Full variable domain (rest looked up from reference TRBV11-2 and TRBJ2-3): EAGVAQSPRYKIIEKRQSVAFWCNPISGHATLYWYQQILGQGPKLLIQFQNNGVVDDSQLPKDRFSAERLKGVDSTLKIQPAKLEDSAVYLCASSLTPEGTDTQYFGPGTRLTVL.

The sample holds a few counts of this clonotype. V is TRBV7-6 and J is TRBJ2-2, with D perhaps matching TRBD1 or TRBD2 (5 bases each). The CDR3 sequence is 14 residues long. V lost 10 bases and J lost 2, with 14 bases in between. Germline values: CDR1 SGHVS, CDR2 FNYEAQ. The CDR3 coding sequence is TGTGCCACCTTCGACGGGGACAACACCGGGGAGCTGTTTTTT. Its protein product is CATFDGDNTGELFF.

J is TRBJ2-7 and V is TRBV12-3 or TRBV12-4; the D is unclear. Trimming took off 3 bases at V and 9 bases at J, with 18 bases between the two ends. CDR3 length: 14 amino acids. The CDR3 region has the DNA TGTGCCAGCAGTTTCACGGGTGTCAAGAAGGGGCAGTACGTC. This encodes CASSFTGVKKGQYV.

This clonotype was counted only a few times. The V call is TRBV7-9, the J call TRBJ2-7, with D perhaps matching TRBD1 (6 bases). V was cut by 4 bases and J by 3 bases, with 16 bases left in between. Germline V gives CDR1 SEHNR, CDR2 FQNEAQ (reference sequence). CDR3 size: 15 residues. As DNA, the CDR3 is TGTGCCAGCAGCTCCAACAGGGCGTCGGGCTACGAGCAGTACTTC. Amino acid sequence: CASSSNRASGYEQYF.

This clonotype was seen only a few times. The chain carries TRBV27 and TRBJ2-7; D is possibly TRBD1 (5 bases). Between the trimmed V and J ends, which lost 2 bases and 0 bases, there was a span of 11 bases. Germline V gene data show CDR1 as MNHEY and CDR2 as SMNVEV (reference sequence). This CDR3 has 15 amino acids. CDR3: CASSLTGSYSYEQYF. The DNA of the CDR3 is TGTGCCAGCAGTTTAACAGGTTCTTACTCCTACGAGCAGTACTTC.

The chain combines TRBV19 with TRBJ1-1; tentative D call: TRBD1 (5 bases). Germline CDR1 LNHDA, CDR2 SQIVND (reference sequence). The V and J ends lost 0 bases and 6 bases respectively, with 8 bases between them. This CDR3 contains 13 residues. In DNA, the CDR3 is TGTGCCAGTAGTATAGATACGGGACCTGAAGCTTTCTTT. Translated: CASSIDTGPEAFF. The full variable domain, its missing parts supplied by reference TRBV19 and TRBJ1-1, is DGGITQSPKYLFRKEGQNVTLSCEQNLNHDAMYWYRQDPGQGLRLIYYSQIVNDFQKGDIAEGYSVSREKKESFPLTVTSAQKNPTAFYLCASSIDTGPEAFFGQGTRLTVV.

This sequence joins TRBV28 and TRBJ1-2; no definite D call. V lost 7 bases, J lost 4 bases, and 16 bases lay in between. CDR3 size: 14 residues. Germline lookup yields CDR1 MDHEN and CDR2 SYDVKM. CDR3 in DNA: TGTGCCAGCACTGGACTCGGCAGTCCCTATGGCTACACCTTC. This codes for CASTGLGSPYGYTF.

V gene TRBV4-1 combines with J gene TRBJ2-1, with TRBD2 matching 14 bases. The CDR3 is 17 amino acids. Trimming took 4 bases from V and 9 from J; bases not matched to a gene: 11. Germline V CDR1 and CDR2: MGHRA, YSYEKL. The CDR3: CASSPERLAGGLVEQFF. The DNA for the CDR3 is TGCGCCAGCAGCCCCGAACGACTAGCGGGGGGGCTTGTTGAGCAGTTCTTC.

This clonotype was found many times. The rearrangement uses TRBV7-8 and TRBJ2-3; TRBD2 aligns across 12 bases. Germline-derived CDR1 and CDR2 are SGHVS and FQNEAQ. V dropped 6 bases and J dropped 4; count of bases not matched to a gene: 8. This CDR3 comprises 16 residues. DNA of the CDR3: TGTGCCAGCAGGACGCCGGGACTAGCGGGTTCAGATACGCAGTATTTT. Its protein is CASRTPGLAGSDTQYF.

This clonotype turned up a few times. This rearrangement joins TRBV5-6 to TRBJ2-7; 13 positions agree with TRBD2. Losses at the gene ends were 0 bases for V and 3 bases for J; bases not matched to a gene: 6. Per the germline V gene, CDR1 is SGHDT and CDR2 is YYEEEE. The CDR3 covers 17 residues. In DNA, the CDR3 is TGTGCCAGCAGCTTGGGACTAGCGGGGGGCCTTCTCTACGAGCAGTACTTC. As protein: CASSLGLAGGLLYEQYF. Supplemented by reference TRBV5-6 and TRBJ2-7, the full variable domain reads DAGVTQSPTHLIKTRGQQVTLRCSPKSGHDTVSWYQQALGQGPQFIFQYYEEEERQRGNFPDRFSGHQFPNYSSELNVNALLLGDSALYLCASSLGLAGGLLYEQYFGPGTRLTVT.

This chain connects TRBV7-6 to TRBJ2-2; the match to TRBD1 covers 7 bases. Germline CDR1 SGHVS, CDR2 FNYEAQ. Losses at the gene ends were 4 bases for V and 1 base for J; bases not matched to a gene: 6. The CDR3 length is 16 residues. CDR3 nucleotide sequence: TGTGCCAGCAGCTACTTGACAGGGTGGAACACCGGGGAGCTGTTTTTT. Amino acids: CASSYLTGWNTGELFF.

This clonotype has only a few counts. The gene calls are TRBV9 and TRBJ2-7; 7 bases match TRBD1. This CDR3 spans 17 amino acids. CDR1 is SGDLS and CDR2 is YYNGEE in the germline V gene. V was pared by 4 bases and J by 2 bases, with 15 bases of the junction left unmatched. As DNA, the CDR3 is TGTGCCAGCAGCCGTCTTTTAAACCGGGACAGCCCCTACGAGCAGTACGTC. Translation gives CASSRLLNRDSPYEQYV.

This clonotype was seen a handful of times. This chain uses TRBV19 with TRBJ2-7; TRBD1 aligns across 12 bases. The J segment lost 5 bases and the V segment lost 4 bases, leaving 6 bases of the junction unmatched. The CDR3 extends over 15 amino acids. Germline CDR1 and CDR2: LNHDA and SQIVND (reference sequence). The CDR3, as DNA: TGTGCCAGTAGTACCCCCGGGACAGGGGGCCACGAGCAGTACTTC. Its translation: CASSTPGTGGHEQYF.

J is TRBJ1-1 and V is TRBV15; no clear D gene. V lost 0 bases and J 7 bases, leaving 9 bases between the germline ends. Germline CDR1 reads LNHNV; CDR2 reads YYDKDF (reference sequence). The CDR3 has 13 residues. The CDR3 bases are TGTGCCACCAGCAGAGAAGGCCGGAATGAAGCTTTCTTT. This encodes CATSREGRNEAFF.

This clonotype has at least ten counts. CDR3 amino acids: CASSLEGQAAGELFF. As DNA, the CDR3 is TGTGCCAGCAGCTTAGAAGGGCAGGCGGCCGGGGAGCTGTTTTTT. V gene TRBV7-2 combines with J gene TRBJ2-2; D unclear. CDR3 length: 15 residues. Germline values: CDR1 SGHTA, CDR2 FQGNSA. The ends were cut back, 1 base at V and 6 bases at J, with 12 bases in the middle.

The chain links TRBV12-3 or TRBV12-4 to TRBJ1-5; perhaps TRBD1 as D (6 bases). The CDR3 is 17 amino acids. V lost 5 bases to trimming and J lost 4 bases, with 21 bases between them. Here the CDR3 DNA reads TGTGCCAGCAGTCCCGGAGGGGGACTCATCTTTAATCAGCCCCAGCATTTT. Its protein is CASSPGGGLIFNQPQHF.

This clonotype was seen many times. The chain has TRBV7-2 and TRBJ1-5; TRBD1 might be the D (5 bases). The germline gives CDR1 SGHTA, CDR2 FQGNSA. V shed 5 bases and J shed 3 bases, with 14 bases lying between them. The CDR3 length is 15 residues. Here the CDR3 reads CASSPSGRINQPQHF. The CDR3 bases are TGTGCCAGCAGCCCATCGGGACGGATCAATCAGCCCCAGCATTTT.

This rearrangement joins TRBV7-8 to TRBJ1-1; TRBD1 matches 9 bases. The CDR3 runs to 15 residues. V trimming: 1 base; J trimming: 5 bases; junction bases outside the gene matches: 5. In germline, CDR1 is SGHVS, CDR2 FQNEAQ. For the CDR3, the DNA is TGTGCCAGCAGCTTAGGGGGGACAGGGAGTACTGAAGCTTTCTTT. It is translated as CASSLGGTGSTEAFF.

The rearrangement joins TRBV20-1 to TRBJ2-6; perhaps TRBD2 as D (7 bases). The CDR3 runs to 16 residues. The germline V gene encodes CDR1 DFQATT and CDR2 SNEGSKA (reference sequence). Trimming cost V 0 bases and J 2 bases, with 11 bases left between them. In DNA, the CDR3 is TGCAGTGCTAGAGATGGGGGGGGCACTGGGGCCAACGTCCTGACTTTC. This translates into CSARDGGGTGANVLTF.

The chain employs TRBV29-1 and TRBJ2-3; D remains unclear. CDR1 and CDR2 (germline): SQVTM, ANQGSEA. The CDR3 runs to 15 residues. V was cut by 1 base and J by 0 bases, with 11 bases left in between. CDR3 nucleotides: TGCAGCGTTGAAGGCAGCCGCTCTAGCACAGATACGCAGTATTTT. The encoded protein is CSVEGSRSSTDTQYF.